Following are 25 T cell receptor beta chains from one sample sequenced in a study of shared T cell receptors in the human thymus. Data came from immunoSEQ multiplex PCR; TCRdb stores just in-frame clones and leaves some out. The profile covers tens of thousands of clones, with 90% to 95% appearing a single time and roughly 0.033% taken by the ten largest. Input material: thymocytes. Receptors originate from a human donor.

This chain joins TRBV4-3 and TRBJ2-5; a possible D gene is TRBD2 (5 bases). The CDR3 is 16 residues long. V was clipped by 0 bases and J by 4 bases, with 15 bases between them. CDR1 and CDR2 from the germline V gene are LGHNA and YSLEER. The DNA for the CDR3 is TGCGCCAGCAGCCAAGATGCGTCGGGGTTTGGAGAGACCCAGTACTTC. This gives the protein CASSQDASGFGETQYF.

This clone appeared a few times. V and J are TRBV4-1 and TRBJ1-3; D remains ambiguous. The CDR3 spans 17 residues. In germline, CDR1 is MGHRA, CDR2 YSYEKL. V gave up 0 bases and J gave up 0 bases, with 12 bases separating them. CDR3 coding DNA: TGCGCCAGCAGCCAAGATGGTAAGCCCCTCTCTGGAAACACCATATATTTT. This encodes CASSQDGKPLSGNTIYF.

This clone has only a few counts. The chain has TRBV9 and TRBJ1-1; tentative D call: TRBD1 (5 bases). Trimming removed 0 bases from V and 0 bases from J, with 9 bases in between. CDR3 length equals 15 residues. Germline V lookup: CDR1 SGDLS, CDR2 YYNGEE. CDR3 in amino acids: CASSVGGTLNTEAFF. CDR3 nucleotide sequence: TGTGCCAGCAGCGTAGGGGGCACACTGAACACTGAAGCTTTCTTT.

The V gene is TRBV7-9, the J gene TRBJ1-3, with D perhaps matching TRBD1 (6 bases). CDR1 is SEHNR, CDR2 FQNEAQ, per germline (reference sequence). The CDR3 sequence is 15 residues long. The V and J ends lost 5 bases and 0 bases respectively, with 11 bases between them. Here the CDR3 reads CASSHYRDSGNTIYF. CDR3 in DNA: TGTGCCAGCAGCCACTACAGGGACTCTGGAAACACCATATATTTT.

The chain uses TRBV14 and TRBJ1-1; TRBD1 agrees at 7 bases. Unmatched junction bases numbered 14, after V lost 4 bases and J lost 0 bases. From germline, CDR1 is SGHDN and CDR2 FVKESK. This CDR3 has 18 residues. CDR3 sequence: CASSPLLDRILMNTEAFF. CDR3 in DNA: TGTGCCAGCAGCCCGCTATTGGACAGGATTTTGATGAACACTGAAGCTTTCTTT. Supplemented by reference TRBV14 and TRBJ1-1, the full variable domain reads EAGVTQFPSHSVIEKGQTVTLRCDPISGHDNLYWYRRVMGKEIKFLLHFVKESKQDESGMPNNRFLAERTGGTYSTLKVQPAELEDSGVYFCASSPLLDRILMNTEAFFGQGTRLTVV.

This clone was recorded once. This chain uses TRBV4-1 with TRBJ2-7; 11 bases line up with TRBD2. Germline V gene data show CDR1 as MGHRA and CDR2 as YSYEKL. The CDR3 contains 15 residues. The J segment lost 0 bases and the V segment lost 4 bases, leaving 2 bases of the junction unmatched. The CDR3 bases are TGCGCCAGCAGCCCGGGACTAGCGGACTCCTACGAGCAGTACTTC. Encoded protein: CASSPGLADSYEQYF.

V usage is TRBV27 and J usage is TRBJ1-2; D not resolved. With 2 bases removed from V and 3 bases from J, the gap between germline ends came to 16 bases. CDR3 length: 16 residues. CDR1 MNHEY and CDR2 SMNVEV come from the germline V gene (reference sequence). CDR3 protein: CASSLSPMPGYYGYTF. For the CDR3, the DNA is TGTGCCAGCAGTTTAAGCCCCATGCCAGGCTACTATGGCTACACCTTC.

The chain employs TRBV5-4 and TRBJ2-1; 7 bases map to TRBD2. V lost 0 bases and J lost 7; bases outside the gene matches: 10. Germline-derived CDR1 and CDR2 are SGHNT and YYREEE (reference sequence). This CDR3 region has 16 residues. This CDR3 is CASSLAVAGELNEQFF. In DNA, the CDR3 is TGTGCCAGCAGCTTGGCCGTTGCGGGGGAGCTTAATGAGCAGTTCTTC.

In this sample, this clone turned up once. V is TRBV28 and J is TRBJ1-2; D is undetermined. The CDR3 has 15 amino acids. Trimming left V 5 bases short and J 4 bases short, with 17 bases between. Germline CDR1 is MDHEN and CDR2 is SYDVKM. CDR3 DNA: TGTGCCAGCAGTCCCCGGGGAGGGTTTAGCTATGGCTACACCTTC. Residues: CASSPRGGFSYGYTF.

This chain connects TRBV2 to TRBJ1-6, with a weak D call TRBD1 (6 bases). Germline-derived CDR1 and CDR2 are SNHLY and FYNNEI. This CDR3 has 11 residues. Trimming removed 10 bases from V and 10 bases from J, with 11 bases in between. The CDR3 region has the DNA TGTGCCACGAGCGGGGGCTCACCCCTCCACTTT. Translating it yields CATSGGSPLHF.

This chain links TRBV6-5 with TRBJ1-5; 8 bases map to TRBD1. With 0 bases clipped from V and 2 bases from J, the junction kept 3 bases outside the gene matches. Germline V gene lookup returns CDR1 MNHEY and CDR2 SVGAGI. The CDR3 totals 16 residues. CDR3 sequence: CASSYSRGQGNQPQHF. Here the CDR3 DNA reads TGTGCCAGCAGTTACTCGAGGGGACAGGGCAATCAGCCCCAGCATTTT.

This chain joins TRBV6-1 and TRBJ1-5; D might be TRBD1 (5 bases). V lost 3 bases and J lost 6, with 18 bases in between. CDR1 is MNHNS, CDR2 SASEGT, per germline. The CDR3 sequence is 16 residues long. This CDR3 reads CASSDPRQGGCQPQHF. CDR3 in DNA: TGTGCCAGCAGTGACCCCCGGCAGGGAGGCTGTCAGCCCCAGCATTTT.

V usage is TRBV14 and J usage is TRBJ2-1; the D call may be TRBD1 or TRBD2 (6 bases each). The ends were cut back, 4 bases at V and 8 bases at J, with 15 bases in the middle. Germline V CDR1 and CDR2: SGHDN, FVKESK. This CDR3 is built from 14 residues. DNA of the CDR3: TGTGCCAGCAGCCTTATACCTGGGGGGCATGAGCAGTTCTTC. Translated: CASSLIPGGHEQFF.

The chain has TRBV7-2 and TRBJ2-5; unclear D gene. Germline V gene sequence: CDR1 SGHTA, CDR2 FQGNSA. V lost 3 bases and J lost 1, with 9 bases in between. The CDR3 runs 14 residues. The CDR3 nucleotides are TGTGCCAGCAGCTTCCGGCGGATCCAAGAGACCCAGTACTTC. Translation: CASSFRRIQETQYF.

A single count supports this clone. The V call is TRBV29-1, the J call TRBJ2-3, with 9 bases aligning to TRBD2. Germline V gene sequence: CDR1 SQVTM, CDR2 ANQGSEA. The CDR3 loop spans 14 amino acids. The V and J ends lost 4 bases and 1 base, in that order; junction bases with no gene match: 3. CDR3 DNA: TGCAGCGTTGGAGCGGGGGGACGCACAGATACGCAGTATTTT. Translated: CSVGAGGRTDTQYF.

In this sample, this clone turned up once. The gene calls are TRBV11-3 and TRBJ1-1; D is ambiguous. The CDR3 has 12 residues. Germline V gene lookup returns CDR1 SGHNT and CDR2 YENEEA. Trimming left V 3 bases short and J 6 bases short, with 8 bases between. In DNA form, the CDR3 reads TGTGCCAGCAGCTTTAGGCAGCCTGAAGCTTTCTTT. Translation: CASSFRQPEAFF.

The chain employs TRBV7-2 and TRBJ2-1; TRBD2 aligns across 14 bases. Germline CDR1 and CDR2: SGHTA and FQGNSA. Trimming removed 2 bases from V and 8 bases from J; junction bases left unmatched: 14. This CDR3 contains 19 residues. CDR3 loop: CASSLRLAGGQRLFYEQFF. In DNA, the CDR3 is TGTGCCAGCAGCTTAAGACTAGCGGGGGGGCAACGGTTATTTTATGAGCAGTTCTTC.

This sequence joins TRBV7-2 and TRBJ1-1; D gene unclear. The germline V gene has CDR1 SGHTA and CDR2 FQGNSA. Deletions cut 1 base from V and 10 bases from J, with 16 bases between. CDR3 length: 14 amino acids. The CDR3, as DNA: TGTGCCAGCAGCTTAGTTCTCAGCCCGCGGGGAGCTTTCTTT. The encoded protein is CASSLVLSPRGAFF.

The rearrangement joins TRBV6-5 to TRBJ1-1, with D unclear. CDR1 is MNHEY and CDR2 is SVGAGI in the germline V gene. V was clipped by 6 bases and J by 2 bases, with 7 bases between them. This CDR3 region has 12 residues. The CDR3: CASSHENTEAFF. In nucleotides, the CDR3 is TGTGCCAGCAGCCACGAAAACACTGAAGCTTTCTTT.

The chain couples TRBV5-1 to TRBJ1-1, with TRBD1 identical over 9 bases. The CDR3 loop spans 19 amino acids. CDR1 and CDR2 from the germline V gene are SGHRS and YFSETQ. The ends lost 4 bases at V and 0 bases at J; junction bases unmatched: 16. The chain's CDR3 is CASSGKVWTGDFMNTEAFF. The CDR3 bases are TGCGCCAGCAGCGGGAAGGTTTGGACAGGGGATTTCATGAACACTGAAGCTTTCTTT.

The chain combines TRBV20-1 with TRBJ1-1; D gene unclear. Germline V CDR1 and CDR2: DFQATT, SNEGSKA (reference sequence). Trimming took off 7 bases at V and 0 bases at J, with 6 bases between the two ends. This CDR3 has 11 amino acids. The CDR3 region is CSVKVNTEAFF. DNA of the CDR3: TGCAGTGTGAAAGTGAACACTGAAGCTTTCTTT.

The CDR3, as DNA: TGTGCCAGTTCAGTTTGGGGAATCTCCTACGAGCAGTACTTC. Protein: CASSVWGISYEQYF. The chain uses TRBV19 and TRBJ2-7; D gene uncertain. Trimming pared 8 bases from V and 0 bases from J, leaving 14 bases between. The CDR3 sequence is 14 residues long. Germline-derived CDR1 and CDR2 are LNHDA and SQIVND (reference sequence).

The genes are TRBV6-6 and TRBJ1-3, with D unclear. V shed 7 bases and J shed 0 bases, with 10 bases lying between them. CDR3 length equals 14 residues. The germline V gene has CDR1 MNHNY and CDR2 SVGAGI (reference sequence). CDR3 sequence (DNA): TGTGCCAGCACCAGTGACATCTCTGGAAACACCATATATTTT. Translating it yields CASTSDISGNTIYF.

The chain combines TRBV29-1 with TRBJ1-4; D ambiguous. Germline V gene data show CDR1 as SQVTM and CDR2 as ANQGSEA. The V and J ends lost 6 bases and 4 bases respectively, with 18 bases between them. The CDR3 loop spans 15 amino acids. The CDR3 spells CSVADSDTYNEKLFF. DNA for the CDR3: TGCAGCGTGGCGGACTCCGACACCTATAATGAAAAACTGTTTTTT.

The V gene is TRBV15, the J gene TRBJ1-4; D gene unclear. Per the germline V gene, CDR1 is LNHNV and CDR2 is YYDKDF (reference sequence). The CDR3 spans 15 residues. Trimming cost V 0 bases and J 3 bases, with 8 bases left between them. CDR3 protein: CATSRDYGSNEKLFF. The CDR3, as DNA: TGTGCCACCAGCAGAGATTACGGGTCTAATGAAAAACTGTTTTTT.